Each of the 30 T cell receptor beta chains below was sequenced from the same sample in a study of blood T cell repertoires in COVID-19. Clones were sequenced by immunoSEQ multiplex PCR, and TCRdb holds only the in-frame ones, with some missing. Of about 210,000 clones in the sample, under 95% were seen once. The sequencing sample was made of peripheral blood. The receptor set was obtained from a man in his thirties or forties with acute or convalescent COVID-19.

The chain uses TRBV10-3 and TRBJ2-3; the D is unclear. This CDR3 contains 12 residues. Deletions cut 10 bases from V and 0 bases from J, with 8 bases between. Germline V CDR1 and CDR2: ENHRY, SYGVKD. DNA for the CDR3: TGTGCCACTTCCTTTAGCACAGATACGCAGTATTTT. Amino acid sequence: CATSFSTDTQYF.

The rearrangement links TRBV9 to TRBJ2-5; D is possibly TRBD2 (6 bases). The germline V gene encodes CDR1 SGDLS and CDR2 YYNGEE. Trimming removed 5 bases from V and 0 bases from J, with 17 bases in between. This CDR3 has 16 amino acids. As DNA, the CDR3 is TGTGCCAGCAGTCCACGGGCTAGCGTGTACCAAGAGACCCAGTACTTC. Its translation is CASSPRASVYQETQYF.

Here the CDR3 reads CASSLGYRSGTSVHNEQFF. The CDR3 nucleotides read TGTGCCAGCAGCTTAGGTTATAGGTCCGGGACTAGCGTACACAATGAGCAGTTCTTC. The chain is built from TRBV11-2 and TRBJ2-1; 10 bases fit TRBD2. J lost 5 bases, V lost 1 base, and 14 bases had no gene match. Germline CDR1 and CDR2: SGHAT and FQNNGV. The CDR3 totals 19 residues.

The chain recombines TRBV24-1 with TRBJ1-1; D gene uncertain. The CDR3 consists of 15 residues. V was shortened by 2 bases and J by 3 bases, with 12 bases between the two germline ends. CDR1 KGHDR and CDR2 SFDVKD come from the germline V gene. The CDR3 protein is CATSDYSGKDTEAFF. The CDR3 DNA sequence: TGTGCCACCAGTGATTACAGCGGAAAGGACACTGAAGCTTTCTTT.

The chain has TRBV28 and TRBJ1-6; possibly TRBD1 for D (5 bases). Trimming shortened V by 9 bases and J by 7 bases, and 19 bases separated the two germline ends. Germline V gene lookup returns CDR1 MDHEN and CDR2 SYDVKM. The CDR3 is 15 residues long. The CDR3 is CASSTGGILNSPLHF. The CDR3 coding sequence is TGTGCCAGTTCTACAGGTGGAATATTAAATTCACCCCTCCACTTT.

The chain links TRBV28 to TRBJ1-1; 9 nucleotides align to TRBD1. The CDR3 sequence is 18 residues long. Germline values: CDR1 MDHEN, CDR2 SYDVKM. Trimming at V came to 1 base and at J to 5 bases, leaving 14 bases not matched to a gene. The CDR3 sequence: CASSLFYSGTGFSTEAFF. The DNA of the CDR3 is TGTGCCAGCAGTTTATTCTATTCGGGGACAGGGTTTTCAACTGAAGCTTTCTTT.

The chain's CDR3 is CASSRYTSGGRSTGELFF. CDR3 sequence (DNA): TGTGCCAGCAGCCGATATACTAGCGGGGGGCGCTCCACCGGGGAGCTGTTTTTT. The V gene is TRBV28, the J gene TRBJ2-2; 12 positions agree with TRBD2. CDR3 size: 18 residues. From germline, CDR1 is MDHEN and CDR2 SYDVKM. With V trimmed by 6 bases and J by 4 bases, 12 bases remained unmatched.

The J gene is TRBJ1-4, the V gene TRBV7-2; D not resolved. Trimming took 0 bases from V and 11 from J, leaving 10 bases between them. Germline values: CDR1 SGHTA, CDR2 FQGNSA. The CDR3 runs to 13 residues. The CDR3 DNA is TGTGCCAGCAGCTTAGCCGGGGTTCAGAAACTGTTTTTT. Translated, it gives CASSLAGVQKLFF.

The V and J genes are TRBV18 and TRBJ2-7, with 11 bases aligning to TRBD1. Trimming removed 1 base from V and 8 bases from J; junction bases left unmatched: 13. From germline, CDR1 is KGHSH and CDR2 LQKENI. The CDR3 consists of 17 residues. CDR3 sequence: CASSPLERTGGANKQYF. The DNA for the CDR3 is TGTGCCAGCTCACCACTAGAAAGGACAGGGGGCGCGAATAAGCAGTACTTC.

This chain connects TRBV9 to TRBJ1-5, with D possibly matching TRBD1 (6 bases). Trimming took off 0 bases at V and 6 bases at J, with 10 bases between the two ends. CDR3 length: 14 residues. CDR1 is SGDLS, CDR2 YYNGEE, per germline. CDR3 DNA sequence: TGTGCCAGCAGCGTAGCAGGGGAGGGTCAGCCCCAGCATTTT. This translates into CASSVAGEGQPQHF.

The chain recombines TRBV27 with TRBJ2-3; 7 bases agree with TRBD1. CDR3 size: 14 residues. Germline CDR1 is MNHEY and CDR2 is SMNVEV (reference sequence). The V segment lost 6 bases and the J segment 2 bases; nucleotides outside the gene matches: 5. The CDR3 sequence is CASSRGQPTDTQYF. The CDR3 DNA reads as TGTGCCAGCAGCCGGGGACAGCCCACAGATACGCAGTATTTT.

V is TRBV29-1 and J is TRBJ1-3; no definite D call. Germline CDR1 SQVTM, CDR2 ANQGSEA. The CDR3 spans 14 residues. Deletions cut 4 bases from V and 0 bases from J, with 10 bases between. The CDR3 DNA sequence: TGCAGCGTTGTCCCCAGAAACTCTGGAAACACCATATATTTT. Translating gives CSVVPRNSGNTIYF.

The gene calls are TRBV19 and TRBJ2-3, with 8 bases fitting TRBD2. The germline V gene has CDR1 LNHDA and CDR2 SQIVND (reference sequence). Unmatched junction bases numbered 3, after V lost 9 bases and J lost 1 base. The CDR3 sequence is 13 residues long. The CDR3 coding sequence is TGTGCCAGCGGACTAGCAGGCACAGATACGCAGTATTTT. Its translation: CASGLAGTDTQYF. Combining the CDR3 with reference TRBV19 and TRBJ2-3 gives the whole variable domain DGGITQSPKYLFRKEGQNVTLSCEQNLNHDAMYWYRQDPGQGLRLIYYSQIVNDFQKGDIAEGYSVSREKKESFPLTVTSAQKNPTAFYLCASGLAGTDTQYFGPGTRLTVL.

The chain combines TRBV6-2 or TRBV6-3 with TRBJ1-1; D ambiguous. Germline CDR1 reads MNHEY; CDR2 reads SVGEGT. The germline V and J ends were trimmed by 2 bases and 1 base, with 14 bases remaining between them. This CDR3 is built from 16 residues. The CDR3 loop is CASSYPHQLSNTEAFF. The DNA for the CDR3 is TGTGCCAGCAGTTACCCCCATCAACTCTCGAACACTGAAGCTTTCTTT.

This clone was recorded only once. The chain recombines TRBV6-5 with TRBJ2-7; D is perhaps TRBD1 (5 bases). Germline V lookup: CDR1 MNHEY, CDR2 SVGAGI. Between the trimmed V and J ends, which lost 7 bases and 3 bases, there was a span of 7 bases. This CDR3 has 11 amino acids. CDR3 in amino acids: CASNQGYEQYF. The CDR3 DNA reads TGTGCCAGCAATCAGGGCTACGAGCAGTACTTC.

The chain is built from TRBV11-2 and TRBJ1-5, with a possible D match to TRBD1 (6 bases). Germline CDR1 and CDR2: SGHAT and FQNNGV. V gave up 0 bases and J gave up 6 bases, with 15 bases separating them. The CDR3 runs 16 residues. This CDR3 reads CASSLEGQPRGQPQHF. CDR3 bases: TGTGCCAGCAGCTTAGAAGGACAGCCTAGGGGTCAGCCCCAGCATTTT.

The genes are TRBV5-1 and TRBJ2-1, with 7 bases aligning to TRBD2. With V trimmed by 5 bases and J by 7 bases, 9 bases remained unmatched. Germline loops: CDR1 SGHRS, CDR2 YFSETQ. The CDR3 length is 14 residues. CDR3 region: CASRMKVGGNEQFF. The CDR3 region has the DNA TGCGCCAGCAGGATGAAAGTGGGAGGGAATGAGCAGTTCTTC.

J is TRBJ1-1 and V is TRBV5-1, with D perhaps matching TRBD1 (5 bases). The CDR3 is made up of 15 amino acids. Germline lookup yields CDR1 SGHRS and CDR2 YFSETQ. Trimming pared 0 bases from V and 0 bases from J, leaving 9 bases between. CDR3: CASSLVQGLNTEAFF. CDR3 nucleotide sequence: TGCGCCAGCAGCTTGGTCCAGGGTTTGAACACTGAAGCTTTCTTT. The whole variable domain, remainder taken from reference TRBV5-1 and TRBJ1-1, is KAGVTQTPRYLIKTRGQQVTLSCSPISGHRSVSWYQQTPGQGLQFLFEYFSETQRNKGNFPGRFSGRQFSNSRSEMNVSTLELGDSALYLCASSLVQGLNTEAFFGQGTRLTVV.

This clone was counted between two and nine times. The V gene is TRBV28, the J gene TRBJ1-2; 8 bases are a match to TRBD1. The junction had 1 base not matched to a gene; V was cut back by 2 bases and J by 2 bases. This CDR3 spans 14 amino acids. From germline, CDR1 is MDHEN and CDR2 SYDVKM. DNA of the CDR3: TGTGCCAGCAGTTTAGGGGACAGGAACTATGGCTACACCTTC. This translates into CASSLGDRNYGYTF.

The chain links TRBV19 to TRBJ1-6, with D maybe TRBD1 (5 bases). The CDR3 is 15 amino acids. V lost 3 bases, J lost 11 bases, and 17 bases lay in between. The germline CDR1 and CDR2 sequences are LNHDA and SQIVND (reference sequence). CDR3 region: CASSIQGAPLAPLHF. The CDR3 DNA reads TGTGCCAGTAGTATTCAGGGTGCCCCTTTGGCACCCCTCCACTTT.

This chain uses TRBV12-3 or TRBV12-4 with TRBJ2-7; D might be TRBD1 (6 bases). The CDR3 is made up of 12 amino acids. V was cut by 6 bases and J by 2 bases, with 8 bases left in between. CDR3: CASRQGTYEQYF. The CDR3 DNA reads as TGTGCCAGCAGGCAGGGGACCTACGAGCAGTACTTC.

The chain has TRBV25-1 and TRBJ1-6; D unclear. The V gene's germline CDR1 is MGHDK and CDR2 SYGVNS. This CDR3 region has 14 residues. V was trimmed by 2 bases and J by 4 bases, leaving 6 bases between them. Written as DNA, the CDR3 is TGTGCCAGCAGTGAAATACAATATAATTCACCCCTCCACTTT. This translates into CASSEIQYNSPLHF.

The V gene is TRBV28, the J gene TRBJ1-1, with D possibly matching TRBD1 (5 bases). The CDR3 contains 13 residues. Germline assignment: CDR1 MDHEN and CDR2 SYDVKM. V gave up 2 bases and J gave up 11 bases, with 15 bases separating them. This CDR3 is CASSLAVGAGAFF. The CDR3 region has the DNA TGTGCCAGCAGTTTAGCCGTAGGGGCTGGGGCTTTCTTT.

This chain uses TRBV7-2 with TRBJ1-5; D is undetermined. Germline-derived CDR1 and CDR2 are SGHTA and FQGNSA. The CDR3 sequence is 15 residues long. V lost 2 bases and J 4 bases, leaving 12 bases between the germline ends. CDR3 coding DNA: TGTGCCAGCAGCTTAATGTCCGGGGTTAATCAGCCCCAGCATTTT. Protein: CASSLMSGVNQPQHF.

The chain is built from TRBV5-1 and TRBJ1-2; D is unresolved. Germline assignment: CDR1 SGHRS and CDR2 YFSETQ. V dropped 4 bases and J dropped 8 bases, with 18 bases sitting between them. The CDR3 spans 14 residues. CDR3 sequence (DNA): TGCGCCAGCAGCGCTCGGACGGGTGCGGGAGGCTACACCTTC. Protein: CASSARTGAGGYTF.

V usage is TRBV28 and J usage is TRBJ2-7, with 7 bases matching TRBD1. J lost 5 bases, V lost 6 bases, and 16 bases had no gene match. Germline lookup yields CDR1 MDHEN and CDR2 SYDVKM. This CDR3 region has 16 residues. This CDR3 is CASSTPGTDIPHEQYF. CDR3 coding DNA: TGTGCCAGCAGCACCCCAGGGACAGACATCCCCCACGAGCAGTACTTC.

This clone showed up just once. The CDR3 loop is CASSFSGSNPNEQYF. In DNA, the CDR3 is TGTGCCAGCAGTTTTTCCGGGAGTAATCCTAACGAGCAGTACTTC. J is TRBJ2-7 and V is TRBV27; possibly TRBD2 for D (6 bases). The CDR3 loop spans 15 amino acids. Germline CDR1 is MNHEY and CDR2 is SMNVEV (reference sequence). Trimming pared 3 bases from V and 5 bases from J, leaving 17 bases between.

The chain links TRBV11-2 to TRBJ1-1; TRBD1 is a possible D gene (6 bases). With 3 bases removed from V and 4 bases from J, the gap between germline ends came to 18 bases. This CDR3 is built from 16 residues. Germline V gene sequence: CDR1 SGHAT, CDR2 FQNNGV. CDR3 sequence reads: CASSFLGGRGGTEAFF. The CDR3 DNA reads as TGTGCCAGCAGCTTTCTCGGGGGGCGGGGAGGCACTGAAGCTTTCTTT.

The chain recombines TRBV28 with TRBJ1-2; 10 bases are a match to TRBD1. V lost 10 bases, J lost 3 bases, and 11 bases stayed unmatched. CDR1 and CDR2 from the germline V gene are MDHEN and SYDVKM. CDR3 length: 15 amino acids. In nucleotides, the CDR3 is TGTGCCATCCAGAAAGACAGGGGGCTTTACTATGGCTACACCTTC. Translated, it gives CAIQKDRGLYYGYTF.

The V call is TRBV5-1, the J call TRBJ2-7, with 7 positions matching TRBD2. Per germline, CDR1 SGHRS and CDR2 YFSETQ. With 2 bases clipped from V and 3 bases from J, the junction kept 5 bases outside the gene matches. The length of the CDR3 is 14 residues. CDR3 DNA sequence: TGCGCCAGCAGCTTCGGCGGGAGTATCTACGAGCAGTACTTC. Encoded protein: CASSFGGSIYEQYF.